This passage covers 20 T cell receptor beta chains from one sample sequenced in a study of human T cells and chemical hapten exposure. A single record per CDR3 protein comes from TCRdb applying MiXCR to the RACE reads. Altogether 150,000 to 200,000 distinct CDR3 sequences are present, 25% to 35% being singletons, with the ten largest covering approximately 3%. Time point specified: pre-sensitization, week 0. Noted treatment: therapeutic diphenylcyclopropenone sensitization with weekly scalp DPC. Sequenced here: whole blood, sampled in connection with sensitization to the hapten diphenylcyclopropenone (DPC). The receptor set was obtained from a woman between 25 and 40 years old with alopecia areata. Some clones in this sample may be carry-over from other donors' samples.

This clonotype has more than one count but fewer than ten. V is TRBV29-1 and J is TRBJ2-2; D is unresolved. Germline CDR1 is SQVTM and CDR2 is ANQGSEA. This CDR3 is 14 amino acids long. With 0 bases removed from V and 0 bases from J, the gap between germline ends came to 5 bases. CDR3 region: CSVEESANTGELFF. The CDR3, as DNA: TGCAGCGTTGAAGAATCCGCGAACACCGGGGAGCTGTTTTTT.

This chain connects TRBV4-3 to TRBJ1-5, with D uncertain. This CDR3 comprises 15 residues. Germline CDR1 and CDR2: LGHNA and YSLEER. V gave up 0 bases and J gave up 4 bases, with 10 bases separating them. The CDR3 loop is CASSQDSSQNQPQHF. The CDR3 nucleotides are TGCGCCAGCAGCCAAGATAGCAGCCAAAATCAGCCCCAGCATTTT.

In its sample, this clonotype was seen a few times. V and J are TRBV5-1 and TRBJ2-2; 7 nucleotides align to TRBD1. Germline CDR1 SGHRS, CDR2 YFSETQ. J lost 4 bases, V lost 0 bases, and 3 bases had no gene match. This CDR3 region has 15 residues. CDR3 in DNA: TGCGCCAGCAGCTTGGGACAGGGCGGCACCGGGGAGCTGTTTTTT. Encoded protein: CASSLGQGGTGELFF.

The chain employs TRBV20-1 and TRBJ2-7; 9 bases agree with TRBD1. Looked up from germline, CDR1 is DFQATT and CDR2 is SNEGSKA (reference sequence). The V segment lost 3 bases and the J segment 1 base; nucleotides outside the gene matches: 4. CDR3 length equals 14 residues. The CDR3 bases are TGCAGTGCTAGGGCTGGGACAGGGTCCTACGAGCAGTACTTC. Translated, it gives CSARAGTGSYEQYF.

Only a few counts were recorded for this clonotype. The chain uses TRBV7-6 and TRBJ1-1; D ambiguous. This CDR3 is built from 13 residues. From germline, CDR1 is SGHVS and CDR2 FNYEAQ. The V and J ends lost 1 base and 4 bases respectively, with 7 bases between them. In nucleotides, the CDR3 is TGTGCCAGCAGCTTAGGAGTGAGCACTGAAGCTTTCTTT. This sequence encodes CASSLGVSTEAFF.

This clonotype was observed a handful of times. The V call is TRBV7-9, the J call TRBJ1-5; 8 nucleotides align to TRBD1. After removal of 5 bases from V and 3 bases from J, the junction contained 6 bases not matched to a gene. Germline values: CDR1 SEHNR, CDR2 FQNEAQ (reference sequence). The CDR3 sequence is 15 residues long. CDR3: CASSPGQGLNQPQHF. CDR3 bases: TGTGCCAGCAGCCCAGGACAGGGACTCAATCAGCCCCAGCATTTT.

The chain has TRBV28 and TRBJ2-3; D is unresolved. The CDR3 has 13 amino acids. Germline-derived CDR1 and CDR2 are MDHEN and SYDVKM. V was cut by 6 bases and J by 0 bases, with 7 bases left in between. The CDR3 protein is CASRQPSTDTQYF. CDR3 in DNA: TGTGCCAGCAGACAGCCAAGCACAGATACGCAGTATTTT.

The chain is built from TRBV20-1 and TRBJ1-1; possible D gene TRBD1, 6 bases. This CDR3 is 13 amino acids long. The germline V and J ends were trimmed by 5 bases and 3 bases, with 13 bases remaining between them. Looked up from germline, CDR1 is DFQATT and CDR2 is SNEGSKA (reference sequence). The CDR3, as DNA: TGCAGTGCTTATTCAACAGGGTACACTGAAGCTTTCTTT. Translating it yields CSAYSTGYTEAFF.

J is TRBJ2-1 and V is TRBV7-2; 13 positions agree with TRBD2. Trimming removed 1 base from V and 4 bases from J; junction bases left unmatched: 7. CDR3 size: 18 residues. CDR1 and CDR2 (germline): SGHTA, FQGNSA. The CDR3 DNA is TGTGCCAGCAGCTTAGTCAGGACTAGCGGGGGTACTTACAATGAGCAGTTCTTC. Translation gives CASSLVRTSGGTYNEQFF.

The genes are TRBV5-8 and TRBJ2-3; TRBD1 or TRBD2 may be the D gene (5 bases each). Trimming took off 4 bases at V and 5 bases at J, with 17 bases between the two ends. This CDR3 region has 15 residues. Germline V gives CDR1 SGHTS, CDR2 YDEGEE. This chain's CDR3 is CASSPGPPREDTQYF. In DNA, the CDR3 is TGTGCCAGCAGCCCGGGACCTCCCAGGGAAGATACGCAGTATTTT.

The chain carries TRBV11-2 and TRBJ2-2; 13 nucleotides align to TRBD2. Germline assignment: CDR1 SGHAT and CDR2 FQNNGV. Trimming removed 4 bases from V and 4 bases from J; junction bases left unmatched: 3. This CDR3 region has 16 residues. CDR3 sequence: CASSYRLAGGTGELFF. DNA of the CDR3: TGTGCCAGCAGCTACCGACTAGCGGGGGGCACCGGGGAGCTGTTTTTT.

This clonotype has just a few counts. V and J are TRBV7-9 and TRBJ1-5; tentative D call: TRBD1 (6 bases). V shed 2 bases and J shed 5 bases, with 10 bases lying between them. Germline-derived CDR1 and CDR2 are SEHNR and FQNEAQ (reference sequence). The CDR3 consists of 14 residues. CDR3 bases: TGTGCCAGCAGCTTATGGACAGAGGATCAGCCCCAGCATTTT. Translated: CASSLWTEDQPQHF.

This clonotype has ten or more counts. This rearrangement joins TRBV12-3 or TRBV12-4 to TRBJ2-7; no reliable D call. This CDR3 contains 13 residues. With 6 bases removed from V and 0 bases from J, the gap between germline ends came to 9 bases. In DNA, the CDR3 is TGTGCCAGCAGCCCCAGGAACTCCTACGAGCAGTACTTC. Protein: CASSPRNSYEQYF.

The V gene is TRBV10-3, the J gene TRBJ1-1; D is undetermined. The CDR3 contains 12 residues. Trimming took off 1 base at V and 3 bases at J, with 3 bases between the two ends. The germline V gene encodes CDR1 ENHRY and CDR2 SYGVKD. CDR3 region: CAISEFDTEAFF. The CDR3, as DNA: TGTGCCATCAGTGAGTTTGACACTGAAGCTTTCTTT.

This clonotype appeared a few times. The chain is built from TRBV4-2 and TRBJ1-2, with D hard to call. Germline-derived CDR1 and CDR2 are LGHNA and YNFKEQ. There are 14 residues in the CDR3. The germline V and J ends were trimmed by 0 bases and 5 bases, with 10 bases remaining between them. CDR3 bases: TGTGCCAGCAGCCAAGATGGCAGGCCTTATGGCTACACCTTC. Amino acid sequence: CASSQDGRPYGYTF.

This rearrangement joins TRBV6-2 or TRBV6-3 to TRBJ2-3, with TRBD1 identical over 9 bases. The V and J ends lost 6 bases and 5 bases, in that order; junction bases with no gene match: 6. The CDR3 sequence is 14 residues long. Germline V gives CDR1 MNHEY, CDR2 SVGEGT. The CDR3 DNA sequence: TGTGCCAGCAGCCGGGACAGGGTCCTAGATACGCAGTATTTT. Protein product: CASSRDRVLDTQYF.

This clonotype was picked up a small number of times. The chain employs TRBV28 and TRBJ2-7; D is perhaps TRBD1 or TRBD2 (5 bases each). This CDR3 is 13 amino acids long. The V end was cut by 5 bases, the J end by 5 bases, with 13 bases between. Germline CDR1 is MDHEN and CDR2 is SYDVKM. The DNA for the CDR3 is TGTGCCAGCAGTGGGACCCCGCGTGACGAGCAGTACTTC. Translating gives CASSGTPRDEQYF.

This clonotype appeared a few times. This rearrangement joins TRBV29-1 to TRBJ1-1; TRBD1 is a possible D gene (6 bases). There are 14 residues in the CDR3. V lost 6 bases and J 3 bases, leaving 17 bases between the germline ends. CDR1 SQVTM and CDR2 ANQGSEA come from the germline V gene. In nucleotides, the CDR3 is TGCAGCGTGATGTCCGGGACAAAACACACTGAAGCTTTCTTT. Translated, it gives CSVMSGTKHTEAFF.

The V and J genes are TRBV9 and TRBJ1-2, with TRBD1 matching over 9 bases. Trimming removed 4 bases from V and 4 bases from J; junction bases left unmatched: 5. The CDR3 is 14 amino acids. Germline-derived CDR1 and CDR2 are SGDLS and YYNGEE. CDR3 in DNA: TGTGCCAGCAGCCTGGACAGGGGTACCTATGGCTACACCTTC. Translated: CASSLDRGTYGYTF.

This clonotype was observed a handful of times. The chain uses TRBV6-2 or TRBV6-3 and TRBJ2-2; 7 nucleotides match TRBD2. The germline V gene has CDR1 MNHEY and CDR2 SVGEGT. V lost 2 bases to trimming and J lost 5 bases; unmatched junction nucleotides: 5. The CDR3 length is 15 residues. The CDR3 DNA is TGTGCCAGCAGTTACGGCGGGAGTCAAACCGGGGAGCTGTTTTTT. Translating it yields CASSYGGSQTGELFF.